A selection of T cell receptor beta chains follows, all from one sample in a study of T cell responses to AZD1222 COVID-19 vaccine. Here immunoSEQ multiplex PCR was the method, and the copy in TCRdb shows in-frame clones only, minus some. Of over 90,000 clones listed, 88% are singletons. The specimen comprised peripheral blood, sampled on day 0 of AZD1222 vaccination. Source of these receptors: an adult in good health. Each CDR3 is given with its conserved first and last residue.

>16|TRBJ1-1|TRBV2
CASSEASGAPYTEAFF
>14|TRBJ1-2|TRBV7-6
CASSLSPLDYGYTF
>16|TRBJ2-1|TRBV6-2/TRBV6-3
CASSYPGLAGYNEQFF
>17|TRBJ1-1|TRBV5-1
CASSLGQGYEADTEAFF
>15|TRBJ2-3|TRBV9
CASSPRERHTDTQYF
>13|TRBJ1-1|TRBV27
CASQISRWTEAFF
>17|TRBJ2-2|TRBV7-2
CASSLRDRGWNTGELFF
>14|TRBJ1-2|TRBV6-2/TRBV6-3
CASSYGGAAYGYTF
>14|TRBJ1-2|TRBV4-3
CASSQVSGTLGYTF
>13|TRBJ2-1|TRBV18
CASSPSLHNEQFF
>14|TRBJ1-1|TRBV7-9
CASSKSLLNTEAFF
>13|TRBJ2-2|TRBV24-1
CAVQQGSTGELFF
>13|TRBJ2-1|TRBV2
CASSVQPDGIRFF
>15|TRBJ1-4|TRBV2
CASCLNQNSEVELFF
>13|TRBJ1-5|TRBV24-1
CATSAGTNQPQHF
>14|TRBJ2-3|TRBV6-4
CASSREMGTDTQYF
>12|TRBJ1-1|TRBV5-1
CASSFLNTEAFF
>11|TRBJ1-1|TRBV30
CAWKSRGEAFF
>14|TRBJ1-6|TRBV28
CASNLRGVGSPLHF
>14|TRBJ2-7|TRBV5-8
CASRPKILTYEQYF
>18|TRBJ2-7|TRBV19
CASSIGAGLGAHSYEQYF
>13|TRBJ1-4|TRBV29-1
CSVRTGGHEKLFF
>15|TRBJ2-5|TRBV9
CASSVASQSQETQYF
>15|TRBJ2-1|TRBV10-3
CAISESGVEYNEQFF
>12|TRBJ1-6|TRBV11-2
CASSLGGSPLHF
>18|TRBJ2-6|TRBV2
CASSAPRDSSSGANVLTF
>13|TRBJ2-1|TRBV12-3/TRBV12-4
CASTGQGPNEQFF
>12|TRBJ2-1|TRBV29-1
CSVGGVNNEQFF
>13|TRBJ1-1|TRBV5-1
CASSFREGTEAFF
>17|TRBJ1-1|TRBV5-5
CASSREWGSGLNTEAFF
>14|TRBJ2-3|TRBV7-2
CASSSYRSTDTQYF
>13|TRBJ2-7|TRBV11-2
CASTRTSTYEQYF
>14|TRBJ2-1|TRBV11-2
CASSVRVTYNEQFF